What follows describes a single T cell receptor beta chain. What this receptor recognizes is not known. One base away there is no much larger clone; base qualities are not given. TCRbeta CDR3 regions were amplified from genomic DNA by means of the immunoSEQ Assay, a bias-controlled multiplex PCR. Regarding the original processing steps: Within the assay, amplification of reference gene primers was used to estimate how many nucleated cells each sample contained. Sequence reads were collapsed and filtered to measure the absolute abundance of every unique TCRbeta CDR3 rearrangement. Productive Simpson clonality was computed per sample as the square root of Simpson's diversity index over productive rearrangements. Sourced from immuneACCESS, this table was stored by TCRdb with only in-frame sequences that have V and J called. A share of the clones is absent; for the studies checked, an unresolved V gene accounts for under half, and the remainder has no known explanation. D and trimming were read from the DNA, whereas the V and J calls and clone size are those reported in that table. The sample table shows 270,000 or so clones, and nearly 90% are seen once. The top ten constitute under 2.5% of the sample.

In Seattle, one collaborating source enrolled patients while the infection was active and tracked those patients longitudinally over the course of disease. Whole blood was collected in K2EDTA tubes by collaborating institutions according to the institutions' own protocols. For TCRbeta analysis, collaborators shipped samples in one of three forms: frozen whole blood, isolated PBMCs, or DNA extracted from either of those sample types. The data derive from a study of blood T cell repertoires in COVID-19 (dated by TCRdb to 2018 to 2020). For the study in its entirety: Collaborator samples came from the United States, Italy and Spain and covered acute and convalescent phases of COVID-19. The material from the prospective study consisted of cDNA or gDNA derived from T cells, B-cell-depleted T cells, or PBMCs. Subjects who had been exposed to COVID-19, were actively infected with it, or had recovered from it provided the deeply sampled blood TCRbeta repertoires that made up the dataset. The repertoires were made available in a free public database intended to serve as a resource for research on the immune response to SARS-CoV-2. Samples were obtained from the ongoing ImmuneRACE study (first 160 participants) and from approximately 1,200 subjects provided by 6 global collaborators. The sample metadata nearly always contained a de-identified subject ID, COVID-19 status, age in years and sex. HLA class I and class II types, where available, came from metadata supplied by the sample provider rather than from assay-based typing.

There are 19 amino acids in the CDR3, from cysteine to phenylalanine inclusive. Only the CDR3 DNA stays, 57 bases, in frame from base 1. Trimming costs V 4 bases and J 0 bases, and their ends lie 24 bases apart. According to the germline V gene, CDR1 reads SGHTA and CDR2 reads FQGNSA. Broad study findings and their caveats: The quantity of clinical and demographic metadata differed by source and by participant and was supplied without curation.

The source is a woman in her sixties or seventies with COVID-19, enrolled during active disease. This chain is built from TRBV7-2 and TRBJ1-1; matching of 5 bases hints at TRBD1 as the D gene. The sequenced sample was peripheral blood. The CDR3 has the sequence CASSSNVGAGGLMNTEAFF. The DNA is TGTGCCAGCAGCTCCAATGTTGGGGCAGGAGGACTAATGAACACTGAAGCTTTCTTT.